The following is a TCR beta chain sequence with its context. Its specificity is unknown. The data were taken from a study of T cells expressing NK-cell markers. In the study overall: The study drew TCR beta repertoires from sorted CD3+CD56+NKG2C+, CD3+CD56+NKG2C- and CD3+CD56-NKG2C+ T cells. Within the sequenced cohort of eight donors, seven exhibited HCMV seropositivity and one was seronegative.

This CDR3 region has 16 residues. The germline CDR1 and CDR2 sequences are SGDLS and YYNGEE. General study points: These clonotypes, the leaders elsewhere, also led the CD3+CD56-NKG2C+ fraction in a handful of donors. The contribution of dominant NKG2C+ clonotypes to CD8+ T cells in roughly six donors was roughly 1.0-7.5%.

Reprocessing the 5' RACE reads, TCRdb reports a single entry for every CDR3 protein and omits DNA. The repertoire table contains 440,000 or so distinct CDR3 sequences. Sequencing was done on a sample of blood T cells: a sorted CD56 or NKG2C T cell subset, CD4+ or CD8+ T cells, or bulk PBMC T cells (not recorded which). The V call is TRBV9, the J call TRBJ2-5; the TCRdb call, TRBD1, lacks DNA for checking. This clonotype was obtained from a woman aged 18-70 years in good health. The CDR3 region is CASSVATRGLEETQYF.